The 10 T cell receptor beta chains in this list originate from one sample, sequenced in a study of identical twins. TCRdb reprocessed the 5' RACE reads via MiXCR and lists one record per CDR3 protein. The sample records a few hundred thousand distinct CDR3 sequences, 24% being singletons. These data were also filed under a second study, of T cells expressing NK-cell markers.

The sequencing input was CD4+ T cells sorted from blood. The receptors here all came from a woman aged 18-30 years in good health.

This clonotype came up a few times. The V and J genes are TRBV27 and TRBJ1-4; TRBD1 might be the D (5 bases). CDR3 size: 15 residues. CDR1 and CDR2 from the germline V gene are MNHEY and SMNVEV (reference sequence). The V and J ends lost 6 bases and 1 base respectively, with 12 bases between them. CDR3 sequence: CASRRGDGTNEKLFF. The CDR3 DNA follows: TGTGCCAGCAGGCGGGGCGATGGAACTAATGAAAAACTGTTTTTT.

V gene TRBV6-1 combines with J gene TRBJ2-1; a weak D match, TRBD2 (6 bases). Deletions cut 11 bases from V and 2 bases from J, with 13 bases between. This CDR3 is 13 amino acids long. Germline V lookup: CDR1 MNHNS, CDR2 SASEGT. Here the CDR3 DNA reads TGTGCCTCCCCCCGGGGGACCTACAATGAGCAGTTCTTC. Translation: CASPRGTYNEQFF.

The chain carries TRBV7-9 and TRBJ2-2; D might be TRBD1 (5 bases). This CDR3 is 15 amino acids long. Germline-derived CDR1 and CDR2 are SEHNR and FQNEAQ (reference sequence). Trimming left V 3 bases short and J 1 base short, with 9 bases between. CDR3 nucleotides: TGTGCCAGCAGCTTTGGTCAGGGGAACACCGGGGAGCTGTTTTTT. This sequence encodes CASSFGQGNTGELFF. The entire variable domain, with the rest obtained from reference TRBV7-9 and TRBJ2-2, is as follows: DTGVSQNPRHKITKRGQNVTFRCDPISEHNRLYWYRQTLGQGPEFLTYFQNEAQLEKSRLLSDRFSAERPKGSFSTLEIQRTEQGDSAMYLCASSFGQGNTGELFFGEGSRLTVL.

CDR3 bases: TGTGCCAGCAGTGCCCGGGACATGGGGAACACTGAAGCTTTCTTT. This encodes CASSARDMGNTEAFF. The gene calls are TRBV12-3 or TRBV12-4 and TRBJ1-1; D is possibly TRBD1 (6 bases). Deletions cut 5 bases from V and 1 base from J, with 14 bases between. This CDR3 has 15 amino acids.

A few counts support this clonotype. The V call is TRBV29-1, the J call TRBJ1-1; D gene unclear. This CDR3 has 13 residues. V lost 6 bases to trimming and J lost 0 bases, with 11 bases between them. Germline V lookup: CDR1 SQVTM, CDR2 ANQGSEA. The CDR3 DNA reads as TGCAGCGTGGAGCGGACGGTGAACACTGAAGCTTTCTTT. This sequence encodes CSVERTVNTEAFF. Variable domain in full (rest from reference TRBV29-1 and TRBJ1-1): SAVISQKPSRDICQRGTSLTIQCQVDSQVTMMFWYRQQPGQSLTLIATANQGSEATYESGFVIDKFPISRPNLTFSTLTVSNMSPEDSSIYLCSVERTVNTEAFFGQGTRLTVV.

This sequence joins TRBV6-1 and TRBJ2-2; weak D call: TRBD2 (5 bases). Looked up from germline, CDR1 is MNHNS and CDR2 is SASEGT. The ends were cut back, 11 bases at V and 5 bases at J, with 12 bases in the middle. The CDR3 has 12 amino acids. CDR3 DNA: TGTGCCGGTCACCGGGGAACCGGGGAGCTGTTTTTT. As protein: CAGHRGTGELFF.

V gene TRBV27 combines with J gene TRBJ1-2; D unresolved. Germline V lookup: CDR1 MNHEY, CDR2 SMNVEV (reference sequence). The germline V and J ends were trimmed by 1 base and 2 bases, with 8 bases remaining between them. The CDR3 loop spans 14 amino acids. CDR3 DNA sequence: TGTGCCAGCAGTTTATTCGCAGCCAACTATGGCTACACCTTC. Protein sequence: CASSLFAANYGYTF.

The chain carries TRBV20-1 and TRBJ2-3, with 12 bases matching TRBD2. Germline V gene lookup returns CDR1 DFQATT and CDR2 SNEGSKA (reference sequence). CDR3 size: 17 residues. Losses at the gene ends were 1 base for V and 2 bases for J; bases not matched to a gene: 7. The CDR3 sequence is CSARVLAGGPDTDTQYF. CDR3 nucleotides: TGCAGTGCTAGAGTTCTAGCGGGGGGGCCTGACACAGATACGCAGTATTTT.

V gene TRBV29-1 combines with J gene TRBJ2-1; TRBD2 agrees at 10 bases. Trimming removed 6 bases from V and 3 bases from J; junction bases left unmatched: 11. There are 16 residues in the CDR3. Germline CDR1 SQVTM, CDR2 ANQGSEA. CDR3 coding DNA: TGCAGCGTATTACCCGGACTAGCGGTAATCTACAATGAGCAGTTCTTC. Its protein is CSVLPGLAVIYNEQFF.

V usage is TRBV28 and J usage is TRBJ2-3; TRBD1 is a possible D gene (8 bases). The CDR3 consists of 16 residues. Germline V gives CDR1 MDHEN, CDR2 SYDVKM. Trimming took 7 bases from V and 7 from J, leaving 24 bases between them. The CDR3 DNA follows: TGTGCCAGCACAGGGGGGGCCAGGGGGCGCAGTCATACGCAGTATTTT. Translated: CASTGGARGRSHTQYF.